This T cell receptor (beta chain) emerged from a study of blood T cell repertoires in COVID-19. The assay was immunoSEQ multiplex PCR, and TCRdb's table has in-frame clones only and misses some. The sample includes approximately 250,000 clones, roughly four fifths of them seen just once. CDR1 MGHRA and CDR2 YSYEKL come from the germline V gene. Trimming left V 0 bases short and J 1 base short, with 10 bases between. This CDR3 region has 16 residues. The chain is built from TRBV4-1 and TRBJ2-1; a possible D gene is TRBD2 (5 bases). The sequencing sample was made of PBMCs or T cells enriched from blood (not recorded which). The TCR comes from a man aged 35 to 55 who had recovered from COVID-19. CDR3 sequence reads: CASSQDGEFSYNEQFF. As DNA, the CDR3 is TGCGCCAGCAGCCAAGATGGGGAGTTTTCCTACAATGAGCAGTTCTTC.